Shown below are 24 T cell receptor beta chains from a single sample sequenced in a study of beta chain features in type 1 diabetes. Findings of the study overall: Shortening that was moderate but significant affected the TCRB CDR3s of Type 1 diabetes patients in all four CD4+ subsets.

TCRB transcripts that were expressed got sequenced, as all of the isolated RNA had been reverse transcribed. Profiling relied on immunoSEQ multiplex PCR, and the TCRdb table lists in-frame clones only, not all of them. The profile shows about 160,000 clones, approximately 8.4% of them singletons. Their antigen targets remain unknown. The sequenced material came from central memory CD4+ T cells from blood. The source is a man aged 18 to 35 with type 1 diabetes.

This clone has only a few counts. This chain links TRBV7-9 with TRBJ2-5, with 7 bases identical to TRBD1. This CDR3 region has 16 residues. CDR1 and CDR2 (germline): SEHNR, FQNEAQ (reference sequence). The junction had 10 bases not matched to a gene; V was cut back by 1 base and J by 5 bases. The CDR3 DNA follows: TGTGCCAGCAGCTTAGGCCGGACAGGAGGAAGTGAGACCCAGTACTTC. Protein: CASSLGRTGGSETQYF.

This clone was observed a few times. This chain uses TRBV7-9 with TRBJ1-2; TRBD1 agrees at 9 bases. With V trimmed by 1 base and J by 7 bases, 1 base remained unmatched. Germline values: CDR1 SEHNR, CDR2 FQNEAQ (reference sequence). The CDR3 consists of 13 residues. The CDR3 region is CASSLEDRGGYTF. In DNA, the CDR3 is TGTGCCAGCAGCTTAGAGGACAGGGGTGGCTACACCTTC. Full variable domain (missing parts from reference TRBV7-9 and TRBJ1-2): DTGVSQNPRHKITKRGQNVTFRCDPISEHNRLYWYRQTLGQGPEFLTYFQNEAQLEKSRLLSDRFSAERPKGSFSTLEIQRTEQGDSAMYLCASSLEDRGGYTFGSGTRLTVV.

This clone was seen a few times. The chain is built from TRBV28 and TRBJ1-1; TRBD1 might be the D (6 bases). V was trimmed by 4 bases and J by 0 bases, leaving 6 bases between them. The germline gives CDR1 MDHEN, CDR2 SYDVKM. The CDR3 is 13 amino acids. CDR3 sequence (DNA): TGTGCCAGCAGTTACAGGGTGAACACTGAAGCTTTCTTT. Translating gives CASSYRVNTEAFF. The whole variable domain, remainder taken from reference TRBV28 and TRBJ1-1, is DVKVTQSSRYLVKRTGEKVFLECVQDMDHENMFWYRQDPGLGLRLIYFSYDVKMKEKGDIPEGYSVSREKKERFSLILESASTNQTSMYLCASSYRVNTEAFFGQGTRLTVV.

The chain couples TRBV28 to TRBJ2-3; a possible D gene is TRBD1 (8 bases). With 6 bases removed from V and 6 bases from J, the gap between germline ends came to 19 bases. CDR3 size: 15 residues. The germline gives CDR1 MDHEN, CDR2 SYDVKM. CDR3 region: CASRKMDREGDTQYF. The CDR3 DNA reads TGTGCCAGCAGGAAGATGGACAGGGAGGGCGATACGCAGTATTTT.

This clone occurred a few times. This chain links TRBV5-1 with TRBJ2-3; no firm D call. The CDR3 runs 12 residues. Trimming shortened V by 5 bases and J by 0 bases, and 4 bases separated the two germline ends. Germline lookup yields CDR1 SGHRS and CDR2 YFSETQ. The CDR3 sequence: CASRASTDTQYF. For the CDR3, the DNA is TGCGCCAGCAGGGCTAGCACAGATACGCAGTATTTT.

This clone was counted between two and nine times. J is TRBJ2-7 and V is TRBV4-3; D may be TRBD2 (5 bases). Trimming stripped 1 base from V and 3 bases from J, with 7 bases between. Germline V gives CDR1 LGHNA, CDR2 YSLEER. The CDR3 extends over 13 amino acids. CDR3 DNA: TGCGCCAGCAGCCAAGCTCGGGGCTACGAGCAGTACTTC. Its protein product is CASSQARGYEQYF.

In its sample, this clone was seen a few times. J is TRBJ2-2 and V is TRBV9; D gene unclear. CDR3 length equals 16 residues. From germline, CDR1 is SGDLS and CDR2 YYNGEE. Deletions cut 4 bases from V and 2 bases from J, with 15 bases between. The CDR3: CASSPTVAVNTGELFF. The CDR3 coding sequence is TGTGCCAGCAGCCCAACGGTTGCGGTTAACACCGGGGAGCTGTTTTTT.

The V gene is TRBV6-1, the J gene TRBJ1-2; D may be TRBD1 (6 bases). CDR1 and CDR2 (germline): MNHNS, SASEGT. The CDR3 extends over 13 amino acids. With 7 bases removed from V and 8 bases from J, the gap between germline ends came to 17 bases. For the CDR3, the DNA is TGTGCCAGCAACCCTGGGCGGGGGCTAGGCTACACCTTC. This gives the protein CASNPGRGLGYTF.

This clone was observed a handful of times. The rearrangement joins TRBV28 to TRBJ2-1, with TRBD2 identical over 10 bases. Germline V gene sequence: CDR1 MDHEN, CDR2 SYDVKM. The CDR3 totals 14 residues. J lost 4 bases, V lost 6 bases, and 3 bases had no gene match. The DNA of the CDR3 is TGTGCCAGCAGCCCGACTAGCGGGTACAATGAGCAGTTCTTC. Its protein is CASSPTSGYNEQFF.

This clone was detected only a few times. The chain joins TRBV28 to TRBJ2-1; D possibly corresponds to TRBD2 (6 bases). CDR1 is MDHEN, CDR2 SYDVKM, per germline. V was shortened by 5 bases and J by 6 bases, with 23 bases between the two germline ends. The CDR3 contains 17 residues. The CDR3 reads CASSDPQGGGRFNEQFF. CDR3 sequence (DNA): TGTGCCAGCAGTGACCCTCAGGGAGGCGGCAGGTTCAATGAGCAGTTCTTC. Drawing the rest from reference TRBV28 and TRBJ2-1, the complete variable domain is DVKVTQSSRYLVKRTGEKVFLECVQDMDHENMFWYRQDPGLGLRLIYFSYDVKMKEKGDIPEGYSVSREKKERFSLILESASTNQTSMYLCASSDPQGGGRFNEQFFGPGTRLTVL.

This clone turned up a few times. This rearrangement joins TRBV7-2 to TRBJ2-6; a possible D gene is TRBD2 (6 bases). Trimming cost V 3 bases and J 0 bases, with 6 bases left between them. The CDR3 runs to 15 residues. Germline V CDR1 and CDR2: SGHTA, FQGNSA. The CDR3, as DNA: TGTGCCAGCAGCTTGACTAGCTCTGGGGCCAACGTCCTGACTTTC. It is translated as CASSLTSSGANVLTF.

This clone came up many times. This specimen includes other DNA sequences encoding the same CDR3. J is TRBJ2-7 and V is TRBV6-6; D gene uncertain. The germline gives CDR1 MNHNY, CDR2 SVGAGI (reference sequence). V was trimmed by 7 bases and J by 0 bases, leaving 7 bases between them. The CDR3 extends over 12 amino acids. The CDR3 loop reads CASTGTSYEQYF. In DNA form, the CDR3 reads TGTGCCAGCACAGGAACCTCCTACGAGCAGTACTTC.

The chain has TRBV6-6 and TRBJ2-7; TRBD2 aligns across 12 bases. Germline V CDR1 and CDR2: MNHNY, SVGAGI (reference sequence). This CDR3 comprises 15 residues. Trimming removed 6 bases from V and 5 bases from J; junction bases left unmatched: 8. The CDR3 nucleotides read TGTGCCAGCAGGGAACACCTAGCGGGAGGGGACGAGCAGTACTTC. It codes for CASREHLAGGDEQYF.

The table lists this clone with a few counts. This chain links TRBV5-4 with TRBJ1-2, with 8 nucleotides matching TRBD1. Germline loops: CDR1 SGHNT, CDR2 YYREEE (reference sequence). V lost 4 bases to trimming and J lost 4 bases; unmatched junction nucleotides: 9. CDR3 size: 15 residues. This CDR3 is CASSLDRGQAYGYTF. Here the CDR3 DNA reads TGTGCCAGCAGCCTCGACAGGGGACAAGCCTATGGCTACACCTTC.

Regarding this clone: A junction end diverges from the germline sequence, so it may reflect a read error. The chain is built from TRBV4-2 and TRBJ1-2; the match to TRBD1 covers 10 bases. The germline V gene has CDR1 LGHNA and CDR2 YNFKEQ. This CDR3 comprises 16 residues. The CDR3 loop is CASSPGGTGAKYGYTF. The CDR3 region has the DNA TGTGCCAGCAGCCCCGGCGGGACAGGGGCTAAGTATGGCTACACCTTC.

This chain links TRBV2 with TRBJ1-2; no clear D. Trimming took off 7 bases at V and 1 base at J, with 16 bases between the two ends. This CDR3 has 15 residues. Germline values: CDR1 SNHLY, CDR2 FYNNEI. The CDR3 loop reads CASTRERNLNYGYTF. The CDR3, as DNA: TGTGCCAGCACGAGGGAGAGAAATCTTAACTATGGCTACACCTTC.

V usage is TRBV5-1 and J usage is TRBJ2-5; 10 bases align to TRBD2. The CDR3 contains 17 residues. Trimming at V came to 4 bases and at J to 5 bases, leaving 14 bases not matched to a gene. CDR1 and CDR2 (germline): SGHRS, YFSETQ. The chain's CDR3 is CASSPGRASGSRETQYF. The DNA for the CDR3 is TGCGCCAGCAGCCCCGGGAGGGCTAGCGGGAGTCGTGAGACCCAGTACTTC.

In its sample, this clone was seen a few times. The genes are TRBV28 and TRBJ2-5; TRBD1 matches at 8 bases. The CDR3 covers 14 residues. The germline gives CDR1 MDHEN, CDR2 SYDVKM. V gave up 4 bases and J gave up 3 bases; unmatched junction bases: 4. This CDR3 reads CASSSGQGKETQYF. As DNA, the CDR3 is TGTGCCAGCAGTTCTGGACAGGGCAAAGAGACCCAGTACTTC. The full variable domain, completed using reference TRBV28 and TRBJ2-5, is DVKVTQSSRYLVKRTGEKVFLECVQDMDHENMFWYRQDPGLGLRLIYFSYDVKMKEKGDIPEGYSVSREKKERFSLILESASTNQTSMYLCASSSGQGKETQYFGPGTRLLVL.

This clone showed up just a few times. CDR3 in DNA: TGTGCCAGCAGGCGGGAGGACTATGGCTACACCTTC. Protein sequence: CASRREDYGYTF. The V gene is TRBV2, the J gene TRBJ1-2; unclear D gene. Germline values: CDR1 SNHLY, CDR2 FYNNEI. V lost 6 bases and J lost 3, with 8 bases in between. The CDR3 covers 12 residues.

This rearrangement joins TRBV5-5 to TRBJ1-1; D possibly corresponds to TRBD1 (5 bases). CDR1 is SGHKS, CDR2 YYEKEE, per germline (reference sequence). The germline V and J ends were trimmed by 3 bases and 1 base, with 7 bases remaining between them. The CDR3 runs 13 residues. CDR3 sequence: CASSWGRNTEAFF. The CDR3 bases are TGTGCCAGCAGCTGGGGCAGGAACACTGAAGCTTTCTTT.

At least ten counts were recorded for this clone. The rearrangement links TRBV7-2 to TRBJ1-1; 9 bases are a match to TRBD1. CDR1 and CDR2 (germline): SGHTA, FQGNSA. The V gene end was trimmed by 1 base and the J gene end by 2 bases; junction bases not matched to a gene: 11. This CDR3 is built from 18 residues. The CDR3 DNA sequence: TGTGCCAGCAGCTTAGTGCAGGATTACAGGGGGCAAAACACTGAAGCTTTCTTT. This codes for CASSLVQDYRGQNTEAFF.

V usage is TRBV10-3 and J usage is TRBJ1-2, with 7 bases aligning to TRBD1. The CDR3 runs to 14 residues. Germline values: CDR1 ENHRY, CDR2 SYGVKD. J lost 4 bases, V lost 5 bases, and 7 bases had no gene match. The CDR3 sequence is CAISQTGRVYGYTF. For the CDR3, the DNA is TGTGCCATCAGTCAGACAGGGCGGGTCTATGGCTACACCTTC.

This chain uses TRBV7-7 with TRBJ2-3; maybe TRBD2 (5 bases). This CDR3 region has 15 residues. Germline CDR1 SSHAT, CDR2 FNYEAQ (reference sequence). The ends were cut back, 5 bases at V and 6 bases at J, with 18 bases in the middle. The CDR3 loop is CASSVDWASRDTQYF. The CDR3 DNA sequence: TGTGCCAGCAGCGTCGATTGGGCTAGCAGGGATACGCAGTATTTT.

The chain uses TRBV7-8 and TRBJ2-7, with TRBD1 identical over 8 bases. The CDR3 loop spans 14 amino acids. Germline V gene lookup returns CDR1 SGHVS and CDR2 FQNEAQ. The V and J ends lost 7 bases and 0 bases, in that order; junction bases with no gene match: 5. The CDR3 DNA is TGTGCCAGCACCCGGGACAGGTACTCCTACGAGCAGTACTTC. As protein: CASTRDRYSYEQYF.